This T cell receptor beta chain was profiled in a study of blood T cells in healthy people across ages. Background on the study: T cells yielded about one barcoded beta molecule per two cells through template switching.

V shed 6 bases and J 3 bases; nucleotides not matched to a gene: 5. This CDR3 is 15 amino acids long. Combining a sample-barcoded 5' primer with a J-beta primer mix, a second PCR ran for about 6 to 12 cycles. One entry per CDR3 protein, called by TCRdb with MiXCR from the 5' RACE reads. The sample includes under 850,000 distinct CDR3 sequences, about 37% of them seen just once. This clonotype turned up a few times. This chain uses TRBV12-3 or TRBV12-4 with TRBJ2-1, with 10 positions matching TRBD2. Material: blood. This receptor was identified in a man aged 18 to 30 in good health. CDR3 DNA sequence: TGTGCCAGCAGACGACTAGCGGGCAACTACAATGAGCAGTTCTTC. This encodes CASRRLAGNYNEQFF.